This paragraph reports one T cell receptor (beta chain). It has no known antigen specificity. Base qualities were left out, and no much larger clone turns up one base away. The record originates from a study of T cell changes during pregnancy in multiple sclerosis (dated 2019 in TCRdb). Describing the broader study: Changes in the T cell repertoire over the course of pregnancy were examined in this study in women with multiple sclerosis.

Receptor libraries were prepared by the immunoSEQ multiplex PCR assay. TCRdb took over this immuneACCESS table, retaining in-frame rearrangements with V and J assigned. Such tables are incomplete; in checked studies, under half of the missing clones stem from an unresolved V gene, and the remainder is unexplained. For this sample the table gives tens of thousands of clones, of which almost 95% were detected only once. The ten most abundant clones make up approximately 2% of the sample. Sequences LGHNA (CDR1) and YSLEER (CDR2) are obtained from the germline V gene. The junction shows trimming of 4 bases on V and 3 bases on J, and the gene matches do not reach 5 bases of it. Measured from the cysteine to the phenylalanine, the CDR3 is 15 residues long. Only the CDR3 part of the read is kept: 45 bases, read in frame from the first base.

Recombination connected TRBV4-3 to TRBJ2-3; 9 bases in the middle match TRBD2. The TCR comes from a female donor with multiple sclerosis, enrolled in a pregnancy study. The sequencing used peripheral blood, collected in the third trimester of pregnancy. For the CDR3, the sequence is CASSLSGGWTDTQYF. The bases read TGCGCCAGCAGCCTCAGCGGGGGGTGGACAGATACGCAGTATTTT.